Each of the 32 T cell receptor beta chains below was sequenced from the same sample in a study of CD8+CD57+ T cells in acquired aplastic anemia. Genomic DNA, the template, was used for profiling of the TCR beta VDJ and CDR3. A single record per CDR3 protein comes from TCRdb applying MiXCR to the reads. The sample lists under 350,000 distinct CDR3 sequences, approximately 57% seen once, with 1.3% in the top ten. Sequencing involved patients with CD8+CD57+ cell expansion previously shown by flow cytometry. The sample consisted of sorted CD4+, CD8+, or CD8+CD57+ T cells (not recorded which) from PBMCs. The receptors shown here come from a human donor with aplastic anemia.

The V call is TRBV7-6, the J call TRBJ2-1, with D perhaps given as TRBD1 or TRBD2 (5 bases each). The germline V gene has CDR1 SGHVS and CDR2 FNYEAQ. V lost 1 base to trimming and J lost 8 bases, with 6 bases between them. The CDR3 runs 12 residues. CDR3 protein: CASSLVGDEQFF. CDR3 DNA: TGTGCCAGCAGCTTAGTGGGGGATGAGCAGTTCTTC.

This clonotype was counted ten times or more. The rearrangement links TRBV14 to TRBJ1-1; D uncertain. Germline V gene sequence: CDR1 SGHDN, CDR2 FVKESK. The CDR3 has 13 residues. V shed 5 bases and J shed 1 base, with 8 bases lying between them. The CDR3 DNA reads TGTGCCAGCAGCTACGGGAGGAACACTGAAGCTTTCTTT. Protein sequence: CASSYGRNTEAFF.

This clonotype was seen ten or more times. V usage is TRBV25-1 and J usage is TRBJ1-1; the D gene is possibly TRBD1 (5 bases). Germline V gene lookup returns CDR1 MGHDK and CDR2 SYGVNS. CDR3 size: 15 residues. The V end lost 2 bases, the J end lost 0 bases, and 10 bases lay between the germline ends. CDR3 protein: CASSERGRMNTEAFF. CDR3 bases: TGTGCCAGCAGTGAACGGGGCAGGATGAACACTGAAGCTTTCTTT.

This clonotype was seen many times. The J gene is TRBJ2-5, the V gene TRBV2, with D perhaps matching TRBD1 (5 bases). This CDR3 contains 12 residues. V was cut by 6 bases and J by 7 bases, with 12 bases left in between. CDR1 and CDR2 (germline): SNHLY, FYNNEI. CDR3 in amino acids: CASSTGFGTQYF. The CDR3 nucleotides are TGTGCCAGCAGCACAGGATTTGGGACCCAGTACTTC.

This chain links TRBV20-1 with TRBJ2-1; 9 bases fit TRBD2. The CDR3 runs to 16 residues. Germline-derived CDR1 and CDR2 are DFQATT and SNEGSKA (reference sequence). The V gene end was trimmed by 4 bases and the J gene end by 0 bases; junction bases not matched to a gene: 7. The CDR3 loop is CSAMASGTISYNEQFF. The CDR3 DNA reads TGCAGTGCTATGGCTAGCGGGACGATCTCCTACAATGAGCAGTTCTTC.

V usage is TRBV7-9 and J usage is TRBJ2-5; D gene ambiguous. This CDR3 spans 13 amino acids. V was shortened by 5 bases and J by 2 bases, with 9 bases between the two germline ends. Looked up from germline, CDR1 is SEHNR and CDR2 is FQNEAQ (reference sequence). The CDR3 protein is CASSLWEQETQYF. The CDR3 DNA sequence: TGTGCCAGCAGCCTATGGGAACAAGAGACCCAGTACTTC.

This clonotype was picked up one time. The chain combines TRBV11-2 with TRBJ2-4; D unresolved. From germline, CDR1 is SGHAT and CDR2 FQNNGV. The CDR3 extends over 17 amino acids. V lost 1 base to trimming and J lost 5 bases, with 18 bases between them. The CDR3 bases are TGTGCCAGCAGCTTAGTTACCCCTACAAGGGATGAAAACATTCAGTACTTC. Translating gives CASSLVTPTRDENIQYF.

The chain recombines TRBV19 with TRBJ2-7; 10 bases are a match to TRBD2. This CDR3 is built from 13 residues. V gave up 4 bases and J gave up 4 bases; unmatched junction bases: 1. Germline V lookup: CDR1 LNHDA, CDR2 SQIVND (reference sequence). The CDR3: CASSTSGRYEQYF. CDR3 DNA: TGTGCCAGTAGTACTAGCGGGAGATACGAGCAGTACTTC.

This clonotype appeared many times. The chain links TRBV12-3 or TRBV12-4 to TRBJ1-6; D ambiguous. V gave up 5 bases and J gave up 4 bases, with 9 bases separating them. CDR3 size: 14 residues. The CDR3 here is CASSTTPYNSPLHF. CDR3 coding DNA: TGTGCCAGCAGTACGACACCTTATAATTCACCCCTCCACTTT.

This clonotype was recorded once. The rearrangement uses TRBV6-5 and TRBJ1-1, with D hard to call. V was shortened by 4 bases and J by 0 bases, with 6 bases between the two germline ends. There are 13 residues in the CDR3. Germline V gives CDR1 MNHEY, CDR2 SVGAGI. The CDR3 region is CASSSSVNTEAFF. The CDR3, as DNA: TGTGCCAGCAGTTCGTCGGTGAACACTGAAGCTTTCTTT.

This chain links TRBV7-9 with TRBJ1-1; D not resolved. Trimming took off 4 bases at V and 5 bases at J, with 8 bases between the two ends. Germline V lookup: CDR1 SEHNR, CDR2 FQNEAQ (reference sequence). CDR3 length: 12 amino acids. The CDR3 nucleotides are TGTGCCAGCAGCTCTAAAGGGACTGAAGCTTTCTTT. Its protein product is CASSSKGTEAFF.

This clonotype was detected only a few times. The V gene is TRBV7-9, the J gene TRBJ1-1; D unclear. Trimming removed 1 base from V and 6 bases from J, with 9 bases in between. CDR3 size: 13 residues. Germline values: CDR1 SEHNR, CDR2 FQNEAQ (reference sequence). CDR3 in amino acids: CASSLEINAEAFF. The CDR3 DNA reads TGTGCCAGCAGCTTAGAGATCAACGCTGAAGCTTTCTTT.

As regards this clonotype: A read error is possible here, since a much larger clone lies one base away. V gene TRBV5-5 combines with J gene TRBJ2-3, with 9 bases identical to TRBD1. With the DNA end fitting TRBJ1-5 better, the J assignment may be wrong. This CDR3 is 16 amino acids long. The germline V gene encodes CDR1 SGHKS and CDR2 YYEKEE (reference sequence). CDR3 DNA sequence: TGTGCCAGCAGCTTGCTTCTGGGACAGGGTGGAGATACGCAGCATTTT. It is translated as CASSLLLGQGGDTQHF.

A few counts support this clonotype. This sequence joins TRBV19 and TRBJ2-2, with TRBD2 identical over 11 bases. The germline V gene encodes CDR1 LNHDA and CDR2 SQIVND (reference sequence). The CDR3 is 15 residues long. Trimming removed 6 bases from V and 5 bases from J; junction bases left unmatched: 5. The CDR3 loop is CASSRWTSGTGELFF. CDR3 DNA sequence: TGTGCCAGTAGCAGATGGACTAGCGGGACCGGGGAGCTGTTTTTT.

This rearrangement joins TRBV7-2 to TRBJ1-1, with D possibly being TRBD1 (6 bases). Per germline, CDR1 SGHTA and CDR2 FQGNSA. The CDR3 totals 13 residues. The V end was cut by 5 bases, the J end by 1 base, with 8 bases between. For the CDR3, the DNA is TGTGCCAGCAGCGAGGGACAGAACACTGAAGCTTTCTTT. Translated, it gives CASSEGQNTEAFF.

CDR3 sequence (DNA): TGCAGTGCTCGGACAGATAGCGGACAGCCCCAGCATTTT. Its translation is CSARTDSGQPQHF. This chain connects TRBV20-1 to TRBJ1-5, with D maybe TRBD1 (6 bases). The CDR3 is 13 residues long. V was clipped by 5 bases and J by 7 bases, with 15 bases between them. CDR1 is DFQATT and CDR2 is SNEGSKA in the germline V gene (reference sequence).

This chain joins TRBV20-1 and TRBJ1-2; D is ambiguous. Germline values: CDR1 DFQATT, CDR2 SNEGSKA (reference sequence). The CDR3 contains 13 residues. With 8 bases removed from V and 0 bases from J, the gap between germline ends came to 13 bases. CDR3 sequence reads: CSTEPPTNYGYTF. CDR3 in DNA: TGCAGTACGGAACCCCCCACTAACTATGGCTACACCTTC.

The genes are TRBV20-1 and TRBJ1-3; the D gene is possibly TRBD1 (5 bases). Germline V gene sequence: CDR1 DFQATT, CDR2 SNEGSKA (reference sequence). The CDR3 totals 14 residues. Trimming took 6 bases from V and 3 from J, leaving 15 bases between them. The CDR3 region is CSARGRVDGNTIYF. Written as DNA, the CDR3 is TGCAGTGCCCGGGGCAGGGTGGATGGAAACACCATATATTTT.

The J gene is TRBJ2-3, the V gene TRBV25-1, with D perhaps being TRBD1 or TRBD2 (5 bases each). From germline, CDR1 is MGHDK and CDR2 SYGVNS. The ends were cut back, 7 bases at V and 1 base at J, with 18 bases in the middle. This CDR3 contains 16 residues. For the CDR3, the DNA is TGTGCCAGCACACCTATCGGGACGCGGGGCACAGATACGCAGTATTTT. Amino acid sequence: CASTPIGTRGTDTQYF.

This clonotype was observed many times. The CDR3, as DNA: TGTGCCAGCAGTATTTCCCGAGCCAAAAACATTCAGTACTTC. Translation gives CASSISRAKNIQYF. The V and J genes are TRBV12-3 or TRBV12-4 and TRBJ2-4; D unresolved. V lost 5 bases and J lost 0, with 8 bases in between. The length of the CDR3 is 14 residues.

V is TRBV7-8 and J is TRBJ2-7, with 7 positions matching TRBD2. The germline CDR1 and CDR2 sequences are SGHVS and FQNEAQ. With V trimmed by 9 bases and J by 6 bases, 17 bases remained unmatched. This CDR3 comprises 15 residues. Here the CDR3 reads CASSIAWEGSCEQYF. Written as DNA, the CDR3 is TGTGCCAGTAGTATCGCGTGGGAGGGCAGCTGCGAGCAGTACTTC.

The rearrangement uses TRBV4-1 and TRBJ2-5; 9 bases map to TRBD1. The CDR3 is 15 amino acids. After removal of 0 bases from V and 5 bases from J, the junction contained 4 bases not matched to a gene. The germline gives CDR1 MGHRA, CDR2 YSYEKL. The CDR3 DNA is TGCGCCAGCAGCCAAGAAGACAGGGGGTGGGAGACCCAGTACTTC. Translating it yields CASSQEDRGWETQYF.

The rearrangement joins TRBV7-6 to TRBJ2-7; D unresolved. The CDR3 has 13 amino acids. V lost 2 bases, J lost 4 bases, and 9 bases lay in between. Germline V CDR1 and CDR2: SGHVS, FNYEAQ. DNA of the CDR3: TGTGCCAGCAGCTTATCCCAGCAGTACGAGCAGTACTTC. Translating it yields CASSLSQQYEQYF.

The chain combines TRBV30 with TRBJ1-5; the D is unclear. Germline-derived CDR1 and CDR2 are GTSNPN and SVGIG (reference sequence). CDR3 length: 13 residues. V lost 0 bases and J 0 bases, leaving 3 bases between the germline ends. The CDR3 region is CAWSVHSNQPQHF. The CDR3 coding sequence is TGTGCCTGGAGTGTACATAGCAATCAGCCCCAGCATTTT.

This chain joins TRBV9 and TRBJ2-1; weak D call: TRBD1 (5 bases). The germline CDR1 and CDR2 sequences are SGDLS and YYNGEE. The CDR3 is 13 residues long. The CDR3 region has the DNA TGTTCCATCAGCATTCGGACAAACAATGAGCAGTTCTTC. It translates to CSISIRTNNEQFF. Full variable domain (missing parts from reference TRBV9 and TRBJ2-1): DSGVTQTPKHLITATGQRVTLRCSPRSGDLSVYWYQQSLDQGLQFLIQYYNGEERAKGNILERFSAQQFPDLHSELNLSSLELGDSALYFCSISIRTNNEQFFGPGTRLTVL.

This clonotype was picked up many times. The chain joins TRBV19 to TRBJ1-1; 9 nucleotides agree with TRBD1. Germline assignment: CDR1 LNHDA and CDR2 SQIVND (reference sequence). This CDR3 contains 16 residues. The J segment lost 1 base and the V segment lost 6 bases, leaving 9 bases of the junction unmatched. Here the CDR3 reads CASRRGPGQGNTEAFF. CDR3 in DNA: TGTGCCAGTAGGCGAGGACCGGGACAGGGGAACACTGAAGCTTTCTTT.

This clonotype showed up many times. The J gene is TRBJ2-7, the V gene TRBV4-2; TRBD1 agrees at 9 bases. V dropped 3 bases and J dropped 3; count of bases not matched to a gene: 9. The CDR3 is 16 amino acids. Germline V gene data show CDR1 as LGHNA and CDR2 as YNFKEQ. CDR3 bases: TGTGCCAGCAGCCAGGCGACCGGGACAGGGTTCTACGAGCAGTACTTC. Translating gives CASSQATGTGFYEQYF.

The chain carries TRBV6-5 and TRBJ1-2, with D hard to call. Germline loops: CDR1 MNHEY, CDR2 SVGAGI. V was pared by 2 bases and J by 1 base, with 5 bases between. The CDR3 totals 13 residues. DNA of the CDR3: TGTGCCAGCAGTTACGGTCTTAACTATGGCTACACCTTC. This translates into CASSYGLNYGYTF.

The chain carries TRBV2 and TRBJ2-3; the D is unclear. The germline V gene encodes CDR1 SNHLY and CDR2 FYNNEI. This CDR3 region has 14 residues. V was clipped by 7 bases and J by 2 bases, with 13 bases between them. CDR3 sequence: CASTGTTSTDTQYF. As DNA, the CDR3 is TGTGCCAGCACCGGAACGACATCCACAGATACGCAGTATTTT.

The chain has TRBV27 and TRBJ2-7, with 8 nucleotides matching TRBD1. Germline trimming cut 6 bases from V and 0 bases from J; bases unmatched to any gene: 10. The length of the CDR3 is 16 residues. Germline CDR1 is MNHEY and CDR2 is SMNVEV (reference sequence). DNA for the CDR3: TGTGCCAGCAGACCTCCGGGGACAGGCCACTCCTACGAGCAGTACTTC. Translated, it gives CASRPPGTGHSYEQYF.

The CDR3: CAREWATYEQYF. The CDR3 bases are TGTGCCAGAGAGTGGGCAACCTACGAGCAGTACTTC. The V gene is TRBV6-1, the J gene TRBJ2-7; D remains unclear. CDR3 length: 12 amino acids. V shed 9 bases and J shed 2 bases, with 11 bases lying between them. Germline loops: CDR1 MNHNS, CDR2 SASEGT.

The chain links TRBV10-3 to TRBJ2-7, with D tentatively TRBD1 or TRBD2 (5 bases each). V was clipped by 5 bases and J by 6 bases, with 20 bases between them. The CDR3 is 15 amino acids. Germline V gene sequence: CDR1 ENHRY, CDR2 SYGVKD. Here the CDR3 DNA reads TGTGCCATCAGTCCCGGGACGTCCAACCTTGGCGAGCAGTACTTC. Amino acid sequence: CAISPGTSNLGEQYF.